These T cell receptor beta chains were read from a single sample in a study of CD4 T cells in relation to SARS-CoV-2 and coronaviruses. Clones were sequenced by immunoSEQ multiplex PCR, and TCRdb holds only the in-frame ones, with some missing. The table records some 65,000 clones, approximately 87% of them present only once. The specimen was memory CD4+ T cells from PBMCs. The receptor source for this set is a human donor in good health. Each CDR3 is given with its conserved first and last residue. A D gene is named only where the DNA matches it firmly. Some rows mark clone size as missing; the rest say once, few, many or name a class of expanded clone.

d_gene: NA
abundance: NA
j_gene: TRBJ1-6
v_gene: TRBV18
CDR3nt: TGTGCCAGCTCACCATCTACTGACATTAATTCACCCCTCCACTTT
CDR3aa: CASSPSTDINSPLHF

d_gene: TRBD1
abundance: NA
j_gene: TRBJ2-5
v_gene: TRBV3-1/TRBV3-2
CDR3nt: TGTGCCAGCAGCCAAGGGACAGGGGGCATGGAGACCCAGTACTTC
CDR3aa: CASSQGTGGMETQYF

d_gene: TRBD2
abundance: NA
j_gene: TRBJ2-1
v_gene: TRBV5-4
CDR3nt: TGTGCCAGCAGCTTTTCTAGCGGGGACTACAATGAGCAGTTCTTC
CDR3aa: CASSFSSGDYNEQFF

d_gene: NA
abundance: NA
j_gene: TRBJ2-1
v_gene: TRBV27
CDR3nt: TGTGCCAGCAGTTTGGGCTACAATGAGCAGTTCTTC
CDR3aa: CASSLGYNEQFF

d_gene: NA
abundance: NA
j_gene: TRBJ1-2
v_gene: TRBV7-2
CDR3nt: TGTGCCAGCAGCTTAGAATGGTCCACCGCAACTAACTATGGCTACACCTTC
CDR3aa: CASSLEWSTATNYGYTF

d_gene: NA
abundance: NA
j_gene: TRBJ1-2
v_gene: TRBV4-1
CDR3nt: TGCGCCAGCAGCCCGGGACCCCCGCGGGTCTTAAACTATGGCTACACCTTC
CDR3aa: CASSPGPPRVLNYGYTF

d_gene: NA
abundance: NA
j_gene: TRBJ2-7
v_gene: TRBV27
CDR3nt: TGTGCCAGCACCCCTAGGGTGGCGGGGGCGAATTGGTACGAGCAGTACTTC
CDR3aa: CASTPRVAGANWYEQYF

d_gene: NA
abundance: NA
j_gene: TRBJ1-1
v_gene: TRBV19
CDR3nt: TGTGCCAGTACCCAACCAGGAGGAGGGGAAGCTTTCTTT
CDR3aa: CASTQPGGGEAFF

d_gene: TRBD2
abundance: NA
j_gene: TRBJ2-3
v_gene: TRBV5-1
CDR3nt: TGCGCCAGCAGCCCCGGACTAGCCACCACAGATACGCAGTATTTT
CDR3aa: CASSPGLATTDTQYF

d_gene: TRBD1
abundance: NA
j_gene: TRBJ1-1
v_gene: TRBV5-4
CDR3nt: TGTGCCAGCAGCTTAGGGACAGACACTGAAGCTTTCTTT
CDR3aa: CASSLGTDTEAFF

d_gene: NA
abundance: NA
j_gene: TRBJ2-5
v_gene: TRBV2
CDR3nt: TGTGCCAGCAGTGTTGAAACCCAGTACTTC
CDR3aa: CASSVETQYF

d_gene: NA
abundance: few
j_gene: TRBJ2-1
v_gene: TRBV7-3
CDR3nt: TGTGCCAGCAGCCCACCAGGGGCTAGCGGCTACAATGAGCAGTTCTTC
CDR3aa: CASSPPGASGYNEQFF

d_gene: NA
abundance: NA
j_gene: TRBJ2-1
v_gene: TRBV24-1
CDR3nt: TGTGCCACCAGTGATGACAGTCCCAGGTCCTACAATGAGCAGTTCTTC
CDR3aa: CATSDDSPRSYNEQFF

d_gene: NA
abundance: NA
j_gene: TRBJ1-1
v_gene: TRBV27
CDR3nt: TGTGCCAGCAGCCGAGGGGATGGGAACACTGAAGCTTTCTTT
CDR3aa: CASSRGDGNTEAFF

d_gene: NA
abundance: once
j_gene: TRBJ2-6
v_gene: TRBV30
CDR3nt: TGTGCCTGGACGCAGGAACGGTTCTCTGGGGCCAACGTCCTGACTTTC
CDR3aa: CAWTQERFSGANVLTF

d_gene: NA
abundance: NA
j_gene: TRBJ2-7
v_gene: TRBV5-1
CDR3nt: TGCGCCAGCAGCAGGGGGACCCCCTACGAGCAGTACTTC
CDR3aa: CASSRGTPYEQYF

d_gene: NA
abundance: few
j_gene: TRBJ2-7
v_gene: TRBV27
CDR3nt: TGTGCCAGCAGTTTATTCAGGTCCTACGAGCAGTACTTC
CDR3aa: CASSLFRSYEQYF

d_gene: NA
abundance: NA
j_gene: TRBJ1-1
v_gene: TRBV7-3
CDR3nt: TGTGCCAGCAGCCCTAACAGGGAGATGAACACTGAAGCTTTCTTT
CDR3aa: CASSPNREMNTEAFF

d_gene: TRBD2
abundance: NA
j_gene: TRBJ2-3
v_gene: TRBV5-1
CDR3nt: TGCGCCAGCAGAACAAATGGGGGGGCAGATACGCAGTATTTT
CDR3aa: CASRTNGGADTQYF

d_gene: TRBD2
abundance: NA
j_gene: TRBJ2-3
v_gene: TRBV30
CDR3nt: TGTGCCTGGAGGGGACTAGCGGGCACAGATACGCAGTATTTT
CDR3aa: CAWRGLAGTDTQYF

d_gene: NA
abundance: NA
j_gene: TRBJ2-2
v_gene: TRBV7-8
CDR3nt: TGTGCCAGCAGCTCCAATGGGGGGGCGGACACCGGGGAGCTGTTTTTT
CDR3aa: CASSSNGGADTGELFF

d_gene: NA
abundance: NA
j_gene: TRBJ1-1
v_gene: TRBV2
CDR3nt: TGTGCCAGCAGCGGGTTGAACACTGAAGCTTTCTTT
CDR3aa: CASSGLNTEAFF

d_gene: TRBD1
abundance: NA
j_gene: TRBJ2-7
v_gene: TRBV5-1
CDR3nt: TGCGCCAGCAGCTTGGCCGCCGGGACAGGGGGCTACGAGCAGTACTTC
CDR3aa: CASSLAAGTGGYEQYF

d_gene: NA
abundance: NA
j_gene: TRBJ2-5
v_gene: TRBV19
CDR3nt: TGTGCCAGTAGTCTTCAGGGTCTTGCGGAGACCCAGTACTTC
CDR3aa: CASSLQGLAETQYF

d_gene: TRBD1
abundance: NA
j_gene: TRBJ1-2
v_gene: TRBV18
CDR3nt: TGTGCCAGCTCACCACCCCAGGACAGGGCTCGATTTCATGGCTACACCTTC
CDR3aa: CASSPPQDRARFHGYTF

d_gene: NA
abundance: NA
j_gene: TRBJ1-5
v_gene: TRBV7-2
CDR3nt: TGTGCCAGCAGCTTTATAGTGGATCAGCCCCAGCATTTT
CDR3aa: CASSFIVDQPQHF

d_gene: NA
abundance: NA
j_gene: TRBJ2-2
v_gene: TRBV2
CDR3nt: TGTGCCAGCAGGGGTGAAGGCGGGGAGCTGTTTTTT
CDR3aa: CASRGEGGELFF

d_gene: TRBD1
abundance: NA
j_gene: TRBJ2-7
v_gene: TRBV10-3
CDR3nt: TGTGCCACAAACCCCGGGACAGCAACCTACGAGCAGTACTTC
CDR3aa: CATNPGTATYEQYF

d_gene: NA
abundance: NA
j_gene: TRBJ2-2
v_gene: TRBV29-1
CDR3nt: TGCAGCGCATTTGGACTTAACGTTCGGGCCGGGGAGCTGTTTTTT
CDR3aa: CSAFGLNVRAGELFF

d_gene: NA
abundance: NA
j_gene: TRBJ2-7
v_gene: TRBV3-1/TRBV3-2
CDR3nt: TGTGCCAGCAGCCAAGACCAACTAGCCCAACGCTACTTC
CDR3aa: CASSQDQLAQRYF

d_gene: NA
abundance: NA
j_gene: TRBJ2-7
v_gene: TRBV28
CDR3nt: TGTGCCAGCAGTTGGAGCCGGGTCGAGCAGTACTTC
CDR3aa: CASSWSRVEQYF

d_gene: TRBD1
abundance: once
j_gene: TRBJ2-1
v_gene: TRBV27
CDR3nt: TGTGCCAGCAGTCGCCTCACTACCGGGACAGGGTCCGGTGAGCAGTTCTTC
CDR3aa: CASSRLTTGTGSGEQFF

d_gene: NA
abundance: NA
j_gene: TRBJ1-5
v_gene: TRBV3-1/TRBV3-2
CDR3nt: TGTGCCAGCAGCCAAGAGGGGAGAGAGCCCCAGCATTTT
CDR3aa: CASSQEGREPQHF

d_gene: NA
abundance: NA
j_gene: TRBJ2-5
v_gene: TRBV6-5
CDR3nt: TGTGCCGGGCGGGACTTCCAAGAGACCCAGTACTTC
CDR3aa: CAGRDFQETQYF

d_gene: TRBD2
abundance: once
j_gene: TRBJ2-7
v_gene: TRBV20-1
CDR3nt: TGCAGTGCTAGTACCCTAGCGGGGGCCCTACAGTTCCCAGAGCAGTACTTC
CDR3aa: CSASTLAGALQFPEQYF

d_gene: TRBD2
abundance: NA
j_gene: TRBJ2-5
v_gene: TRBV5-4
CDR3nt: TGTGCCAGCAGCTCAGGACTAGCGGGGACCCGAGAGACCCAGTACTTC
CDR3aa: CASSSGLAGTRETQYF

d_gene: TRBD1
abundance: NA
j_gene: TRBJ2-1
v_gene: TRBV13
CDR3nt: TGTGCCAGCAGCCCACCGGGACAGGGCGCCGACAATGAGCAGTTCTTC
CDR3aa: CASSPPGQGADNEQFF

d_gene: TRBD1
abundance: NA
j_gene: TRBJ1-2
v_gene: TRBV5-4
CDR3nt: TGTGCCAGCAGCACAAGGACAGGGAGAGCTAACTATGGCTACACCTTC
CDR3aa: CASSTRTGRANYGYTF

d_gene: NA
abundance: NA
j_gene: TRBJ1-1
v_gene: TRBV6-5
CDR3nt: TGTGCCAGCAGGGACTGGGGGAGGAGGACTGAAGCTTTCTTT
CDR3aa: CASRDWGRRTEAFF

d_gene: NA
abundance: NA
j_gene: TRBJ2-7
v_gene: TRBV20-1
CDR3nt: TGCAGTGCTAGTCTGGTGGCTCTGCGCGAGCAGTACTTC
CDR3aa: CSASLVALREQYF

d_gene: NA
abundance: NA
j_gene: TRBJ1-2
v_gene: TRBV2
CDR3nt: TGTGCCAGCAGTGAGGGGACTAGGGATGGCTACACCTTC
CDR3aa: CASSEGTRDGYTF

d_gene: NA
abundance: once
j_gene: TRBJ2-3
v_gene: TRBV25-1
CDR3nt: TGTGCCAGCAGTGAATATACGGGTGGCCGCACAGATACGCAGTATTTT
CDR3aa: CASSEYTGGRTDTQYF